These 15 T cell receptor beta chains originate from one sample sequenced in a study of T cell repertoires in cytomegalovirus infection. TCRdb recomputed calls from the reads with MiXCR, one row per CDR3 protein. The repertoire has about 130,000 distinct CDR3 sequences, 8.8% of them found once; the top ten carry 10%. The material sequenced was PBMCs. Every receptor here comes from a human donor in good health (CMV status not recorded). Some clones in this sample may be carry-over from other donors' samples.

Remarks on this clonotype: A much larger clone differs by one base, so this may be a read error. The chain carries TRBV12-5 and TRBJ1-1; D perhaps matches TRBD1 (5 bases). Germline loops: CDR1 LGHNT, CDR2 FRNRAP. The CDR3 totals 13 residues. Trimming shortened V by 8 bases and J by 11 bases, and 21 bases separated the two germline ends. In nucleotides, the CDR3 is TGTGCTAGTCAGGGCAGGCCAACAAGTGGGGCTTTCTTT. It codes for CASQGRPTSGAFF.

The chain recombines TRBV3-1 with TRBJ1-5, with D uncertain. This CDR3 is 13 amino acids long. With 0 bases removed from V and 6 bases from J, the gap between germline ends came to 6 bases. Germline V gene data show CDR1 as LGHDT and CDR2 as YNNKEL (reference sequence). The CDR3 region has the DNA TGTGCCAGCAGCCAAGATCTAAGTCAGCCCCAGCATTTT. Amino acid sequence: CASSQDLSQPQHF. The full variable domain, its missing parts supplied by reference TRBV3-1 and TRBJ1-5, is DTAVSQTPKYLVTQMGNDKSIKCEQNLGHDTMYWYKQDSKKFLKIMFSYNNKELIINETVPNRFSPKSPDKAHLNLHINSLELGDSAVYFCASSQDLSQPQHFGDGTRLSIL.

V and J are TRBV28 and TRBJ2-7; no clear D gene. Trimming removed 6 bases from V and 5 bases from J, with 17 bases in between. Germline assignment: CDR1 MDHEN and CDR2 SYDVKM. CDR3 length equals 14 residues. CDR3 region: CASSPLEAPHEQYF. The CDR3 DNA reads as TGTGCCAGCAGCCCCCTTGAAGCCCCCCACGAGCAGTACTTC.

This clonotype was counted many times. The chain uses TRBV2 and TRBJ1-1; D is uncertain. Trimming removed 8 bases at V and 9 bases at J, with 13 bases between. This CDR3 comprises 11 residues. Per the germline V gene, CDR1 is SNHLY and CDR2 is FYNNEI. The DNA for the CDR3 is TGTGCCAGCGTCGAAGGAGAAAAAGCTTTCTTT. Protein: CASVEGEKAFF.

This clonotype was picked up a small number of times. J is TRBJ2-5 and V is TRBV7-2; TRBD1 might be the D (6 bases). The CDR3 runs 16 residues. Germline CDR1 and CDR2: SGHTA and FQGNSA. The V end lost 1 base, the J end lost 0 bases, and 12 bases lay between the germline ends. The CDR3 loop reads CASSLVRQEYQETQYF. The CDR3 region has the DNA TGTGCCAGCAGCTTAGTACGACAGGAGTACCAAGAGACCCAGTACTTC.

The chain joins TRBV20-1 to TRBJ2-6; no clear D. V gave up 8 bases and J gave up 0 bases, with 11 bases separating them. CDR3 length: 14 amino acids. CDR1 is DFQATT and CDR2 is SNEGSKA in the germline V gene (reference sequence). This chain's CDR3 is CSSYRISGANVLTF. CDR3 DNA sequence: TGCAGTTCCTATCGGATCTCTGGGGCCAACGTCCTGACTTTC.

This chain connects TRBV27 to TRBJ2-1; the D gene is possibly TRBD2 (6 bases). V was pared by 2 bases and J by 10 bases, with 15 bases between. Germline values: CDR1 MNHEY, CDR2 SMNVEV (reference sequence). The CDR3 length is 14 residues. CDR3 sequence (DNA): TGTGCCAGCAGTTTAGGAGGTTTTGGGGGGGAGCAGTTCTTC. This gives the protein CASSLGGFGGEQFF.

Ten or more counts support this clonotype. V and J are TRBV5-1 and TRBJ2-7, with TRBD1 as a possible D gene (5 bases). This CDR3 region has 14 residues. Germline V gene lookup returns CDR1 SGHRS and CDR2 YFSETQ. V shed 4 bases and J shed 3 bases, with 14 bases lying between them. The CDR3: CASSPWGSYYEQYF. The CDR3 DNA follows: TGCGCCAGCAGCCCCTGGGGCAGCTACTACGAGCAGTACTTC.

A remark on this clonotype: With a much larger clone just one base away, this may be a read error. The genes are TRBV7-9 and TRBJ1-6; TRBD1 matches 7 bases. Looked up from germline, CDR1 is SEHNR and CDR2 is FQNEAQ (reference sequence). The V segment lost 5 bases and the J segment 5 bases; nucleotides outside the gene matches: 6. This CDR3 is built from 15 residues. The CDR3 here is CASSANRGNNSPLHF. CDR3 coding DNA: TGTGCCAGCAGCGCCAACAGGGGAAATAATTCACCCCTCCACTTT.

CDR3 in amino acids: CAWRTGSGNTIYF. CDR3 in DNA: TGTGCCTGGCGGACAGGATCCGGAAACACCATATATTTT. The V gene is TRBV30, the J gene TRBJ1-3; 7 bases line up with TRBD1. The V gene end was trimmed by 5 bases and the J gene end by 4 bases; junction bases not matched to a gene: 5. Germline V lookup: CDR1 GTSNPN, CDR2 SVGIG (reference sequence). The CDR3 has 13 residues.

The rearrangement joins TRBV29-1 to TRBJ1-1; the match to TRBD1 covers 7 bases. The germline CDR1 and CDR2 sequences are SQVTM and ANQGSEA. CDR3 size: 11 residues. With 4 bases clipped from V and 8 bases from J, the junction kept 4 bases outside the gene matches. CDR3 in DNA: TGCAGCGTTGCCAGGGACAGCGAAGCTTTCTTT. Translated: CSVARDSEAFF.

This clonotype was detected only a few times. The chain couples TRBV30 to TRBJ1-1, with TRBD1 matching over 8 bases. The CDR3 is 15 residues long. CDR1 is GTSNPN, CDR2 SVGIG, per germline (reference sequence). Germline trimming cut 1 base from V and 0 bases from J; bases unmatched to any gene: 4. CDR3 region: CAWSAWTGMNTEAFF. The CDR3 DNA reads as TGTGCCTGGAGTGCTTGGACAGGGATGAACACTGAAGCTTTCTTT.

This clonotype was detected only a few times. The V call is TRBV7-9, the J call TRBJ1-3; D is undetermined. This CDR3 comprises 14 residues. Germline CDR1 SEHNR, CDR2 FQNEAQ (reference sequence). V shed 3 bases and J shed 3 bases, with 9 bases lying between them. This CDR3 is CASSFLTDGNTIYF. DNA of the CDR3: TGTGCCAGCAGCTTCCTAACGGATGGAAACACCATATATTTT.

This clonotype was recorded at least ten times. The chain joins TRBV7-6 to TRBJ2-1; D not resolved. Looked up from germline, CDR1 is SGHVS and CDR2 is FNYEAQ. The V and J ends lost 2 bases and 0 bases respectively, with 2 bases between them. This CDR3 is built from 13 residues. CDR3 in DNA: TGTGCCAGCAGCTTAATCTCCTACAATGAGCAGTTCTTC. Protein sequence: CASSLISYNEQFF. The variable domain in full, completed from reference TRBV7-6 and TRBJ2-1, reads GAGVSQSPRYKVTKRGQDVALRCDPISGHVSLYWYRQALGQGPEFLTYFNYEAQQDKSGLPNDRFSAERPEGSISTLTIQRTEQRDSAMYRCASSLISYNEQFFGPGTRLTVL.

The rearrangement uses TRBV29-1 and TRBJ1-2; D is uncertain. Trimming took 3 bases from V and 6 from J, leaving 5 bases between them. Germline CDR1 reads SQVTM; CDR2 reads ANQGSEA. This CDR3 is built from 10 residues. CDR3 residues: CSVDQDGYTF. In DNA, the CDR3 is TGCAGCGTTGACCAGGATGGCTACACCTTC.